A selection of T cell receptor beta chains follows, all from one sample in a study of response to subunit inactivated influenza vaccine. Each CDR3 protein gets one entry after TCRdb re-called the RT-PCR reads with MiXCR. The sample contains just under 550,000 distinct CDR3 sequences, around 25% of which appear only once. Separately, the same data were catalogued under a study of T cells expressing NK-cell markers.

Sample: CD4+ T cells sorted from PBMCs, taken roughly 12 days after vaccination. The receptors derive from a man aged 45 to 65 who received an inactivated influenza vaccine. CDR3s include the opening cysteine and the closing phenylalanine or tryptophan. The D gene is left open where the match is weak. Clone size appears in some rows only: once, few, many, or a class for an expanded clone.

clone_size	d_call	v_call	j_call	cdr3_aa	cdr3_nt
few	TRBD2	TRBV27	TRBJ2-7	CASSRPGLAEYEQYF	TGTGCCAGCAGTCGCCCGGGACTAGCGGAATACGAGCAGTACTTC
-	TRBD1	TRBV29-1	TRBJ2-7	CSVGPGGSYEQYF	TGCAGCGTTGGGCCAGGGGGCTCCTACGAGCAGTACTTC
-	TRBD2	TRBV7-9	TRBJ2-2	CASAGLAGPTGELFF	TGTGCCAGCGCGGGACTAGCGGGCCCCACCGGGGAGCTGTTTTTT
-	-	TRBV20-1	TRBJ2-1	CSARVLGLVYNEQFF	TGCAGTGCTAGAGTGTTGGGGTTGGTCTACAATGAGCAGTTCTTC
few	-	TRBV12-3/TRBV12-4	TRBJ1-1	CASSLAPVGVAEAFF	TGTGCCAGCAGTTTAGCCCCCGTGGGGGTGGCAGAAGCTTTCTTT
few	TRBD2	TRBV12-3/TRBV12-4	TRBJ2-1	CASSWGLAGEQFF	TGTGCCAGCAGTTGGGGACTAGCGGGTGAGCAGTTCTTC
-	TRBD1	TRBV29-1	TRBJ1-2	CSVDDRGDSGYTF	TGCAGCGTTGACGACAGGGGGGACTCTGGCTACACCTTC
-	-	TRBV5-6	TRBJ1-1	CASTLVGGGPNTEAFF	TGTGCCAGCACCCTTGTGGGTGGGGGGCCGAACACTGAAGCTTTCTTT
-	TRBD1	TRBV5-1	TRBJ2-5	CASSTRQGAGETQYF	TGCGCCAGCAGCACGAGACAGGGGGCCGGGGAGACCCAGTACTTC
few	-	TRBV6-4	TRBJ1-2	CASSVHAGPYGYTF	TGTGCCAGCAGTGTTCACGCAGGGCCGTATGGCTACACCTTC
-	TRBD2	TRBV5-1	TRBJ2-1	CASSPLADYNEQFF	TGCGCCAGCAGCCCACTAGCGGATTACAATGAGCAGTTCTTC
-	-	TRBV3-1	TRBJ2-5	CASSQTRGGETQYF	TGTGCCAGCAGCCAAACAAGGGGAGGAGAGACCCAGTACTTC
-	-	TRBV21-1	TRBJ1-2	CASTLGGYTF	TGTGCCAGCACCTTGGGGGGCTACACCTTC
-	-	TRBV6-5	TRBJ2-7	CASSYSWQGPGEQYF	TGTGCCAGCAGTTACTCGTGGCAGGGGCCCGGCGAGCAGTACTTC
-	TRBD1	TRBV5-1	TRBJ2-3	CASSWDRGNADTQYF	TGCGCCAGCAGCTGGGACAGGGGAAACGCGGATACGCAGTATTTT
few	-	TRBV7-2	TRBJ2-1	CASSPRRGSSYNEQFF	TGTGCCAGCAGCCCCCGGAGGGGGAGCTCCTACAATGAGCAGTTCTTC
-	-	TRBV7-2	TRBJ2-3	CASSPSSLTSTDTQYF	TGTGCCAGCAGCCCTTCTTCCCTAACTAGCACAGATACGCAGTATTTT
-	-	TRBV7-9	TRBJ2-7	CASSLQAGSYEQYF	TGTGCCAGCAGCTTGCAGGCGGGCTCCTACGAGCAGTACTTC
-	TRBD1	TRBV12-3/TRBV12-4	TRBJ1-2	CASSPTGTYGYTF	TGTGCCAGCAGTCCGACAGGGACCTATGGCTACACCTTC
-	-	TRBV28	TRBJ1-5	CASRRQYREPQHF	TGTGCCAGCCGGAGACAGTACCGGGAGCCCCAGCATTTT
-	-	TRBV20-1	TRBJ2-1	CSSIWRANNEQFF	TGCAGTTCCATCTGGCGGGCGAACAATGAGCAGTTCTTC
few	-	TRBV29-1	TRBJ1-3	CGVRLPSGNTIYF	TGCGGCGTCAGACTTCCCTCTGGAAACACCATATATTTT
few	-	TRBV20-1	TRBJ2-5	CSAKLEYQETQYF	TGCAGTGCCAAACTGGAGTACCAAGAGACCCAGTACTTC
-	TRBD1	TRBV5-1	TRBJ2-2	CASSYYTPGQGVGELFF	TGCGCCAGCAGCTACTATACTCCGGGACAGGGAGTAGGGGAGCTGTTTTTT
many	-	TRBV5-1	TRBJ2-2	CASSLAETNTGELFF	TGCGCCAGCAGCTTAGCGGAGACGAACACCGGGGAGCTGTTTTTT
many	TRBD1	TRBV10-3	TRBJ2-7	CAISEPGGAYEQYF	TGTGCCATCAGTGAGCCAGGGGGAGCCTACGAGCAGTACTTC
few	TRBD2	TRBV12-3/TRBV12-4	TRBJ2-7	CASSLRLAGYEQYF	TGTGCCAGCAGCCTTAGACTAGCGGGGTACGAGCAGTACTTC
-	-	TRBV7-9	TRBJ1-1	CASSERGVRGAFF	TGTGCCAGCAGCGAGAGGGGGGTCCGCGGTGCTTTCTTT
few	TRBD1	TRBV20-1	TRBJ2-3	CSARERQGFSDTQYF	TGCAGTGCTAGGGAAAGACAGGGCTTTTCAGATACGCAGTATTTT
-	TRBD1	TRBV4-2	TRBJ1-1	CASSQGQTGDTEAFF	TGTGCCAGCAGCCAAGGCCAGACAGGGGACACTGAAGCTTTCTTT
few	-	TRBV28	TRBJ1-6	CASSPPVYRVGYDSPLHF	TGTGCCAGCAGCCCCCCGGTGTATAGGGTTGGGTATGATTCACCCCTCCACTTT
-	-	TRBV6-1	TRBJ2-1	CASSASMRPVNEQFF	TGTGCCAGCAGTGCCTCTATGAGGCCCGTCAATGAGCAGTTCTTC
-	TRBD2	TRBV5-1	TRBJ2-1	CASSSPGLADNEQFF	TGCGCCAGCAGCTCACCGGGACTAGCGGACAATGAGCAGTTCTTC
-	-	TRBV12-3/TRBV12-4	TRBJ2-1	CASTLAPLMGQFF	TGTGCCAGCACCCTGGCTCCCCTGATGGGGCAGTTCTTC
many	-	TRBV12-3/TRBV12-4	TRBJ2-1	CASSLVNEQFF	TGTGCCAGCAGCCTAGTTAATGAGCAGTTCTTC
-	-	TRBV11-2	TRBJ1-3	CASSSVREDTIYF	TGTGCCAGCAGCTCCGTCCGCGAAGACACCATATATTTT
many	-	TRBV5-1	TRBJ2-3	CASSFTVDTDTQYF	TGCGCCAGCAGTTTTACAGTAGACACAGATACGCAGTATTTT
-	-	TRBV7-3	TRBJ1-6	CASSSTGRVGSPLHF	TGTGCCAGCAGCTCCACCGGCAGGGTTGGATCACCCCTCCACTTT
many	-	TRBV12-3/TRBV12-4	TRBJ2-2	CASRAGSVTGELFF	TGTGCCAGCAGGGCAGGGTCGGTAACCGGGGAGCTGTTTTTT
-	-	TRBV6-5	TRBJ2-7	CASSYSAGRNEQYF	TGTGCCAGCAGTTACTCGGCCGGGAGAAACGAGCAGTACTTC
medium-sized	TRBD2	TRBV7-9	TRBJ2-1	CASSSTGGPGWNEQFF	TGTGCCAGCAGCTCAACGGGAGGCCCGGGGTGGAATGAGCAGTTCTTC
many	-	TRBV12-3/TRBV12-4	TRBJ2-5	CASSLTGGKETQYF	TGTGCTAGCAGCTTAACTGGGGGCAAGGAGACCCAGTACTTC
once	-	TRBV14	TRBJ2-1	CASSQDGTNHAYNEQFF	TGTGCCAGCAGCCAAGACGGGACAAACCATGCCTACAATGAGCAGTTCTTC
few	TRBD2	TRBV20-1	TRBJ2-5	CSPRLAETQYF	TGCAGTCCCCGACTAGCGGAGACCCAGTACTTC
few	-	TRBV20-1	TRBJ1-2	CSARVGGGWHGYTF	TGCAGTGCTAGAGTGGGAGGGGGTTGGCATGGCTACACCTTC
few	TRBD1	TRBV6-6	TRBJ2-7	CASRDRRAYEQYF	TGTGCCAGCAGGGACAGGCGAGCCTACGAGCAGTACTTC
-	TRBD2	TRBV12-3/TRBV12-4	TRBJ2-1	CASSRTSGRASNHEQFF	TGTGCCAGCAGTCGGACTAGCGGGAGGGCCAGCAACCATGAGCAGTTCTTC